These T cell receptor beta chains were read from a single sample in a study of cytomegalovirus exposure and HLA in healthy donors. This table comes from immunoSEQ multiplex PCR, and its TCRdb copy is limited to in-frame clones, with some not included. The data show fewer than 200,000 clones, roughly 74% seen once. Specimen: PBMCs. The receptors were gathered from a male donor in good health and CMV-seronegative. Each CDR3 is given with its conserved first and last residue. Fields, in order: D gene, V gene, clone size, J gene, CDR3 protein, CDR3 DNA. The D gene is left open where the match is weak. Size tells how often a clone was seen (once, few, many) or the class of an expanded clone, and some rows leave it out.

>NA|TRBV6-5|NA|TRBJ2-5
CASSLTLSSGETQYF
TGTGCCAGCAGTCTAACCTTGAGCTCGGGAGAGACCCAGTACTTC
>TRBD1|TRBV5-1|NA|TRBJ2-5
CASRLPFGTVGETQYF
TGCGCCAGCAGATTACCCTTTGGGACAGTTGGGGAGACCCAGTACTTC
>NA|TRBV7-7|NA|TRBJ2-7
CASSPGASYEQYF
TGTGCCAGCAGCCCAGGGGCTAGCTACGAGCAGTACTTC
>NA|TRBV19|NA|TRBJ1-4
CASSRTSTNEKLFF
TGTGCCAGTAGCCGGACTTCAACTAATGAAAAACTGTTTTTT
>NA|TRBV11-3|NA|TRBJ1-4
CASAGGVANEKLFF
TGTGCCAGCGCTGGGGGGGTTGCTAATGAAAAACTGTTTTTT
>NA|TRBV7-3|NA|TRBJ2-5
CASSLTDVRQETQYF
TGTGCCAGCAGCTTGACAGACGTACGGCAAGAGACCCAGTACTTC
>NA|TRBV2|NA|TRBJ2-2
CASKLDRTGELFF
TGTGCCAGCAAGTTAGATCGCACCGGGGAGCTGTTTTTT
>NA|TRBV7-9|NA|TRBJ1-1
CASSLGAARLVTEAFF
TGTGCCAGCAGCTTAGGGGCCGCAAGGCTCGTCACTGAAGCTTTCTTT
>TRBD1|TRBV29-1|NA|TRBJ2-5
CSVTDRGPAAQYF
TGCAGCGTTACCGACAGGGGCCCTGCAGCCCAGTACTTC
>NA|TRBV21-1|medium-sized|TRBJ2-7
CASSKAGHYEQYF
TGTGCCAGCAGCAAAGCGGGACATTACGAGCAGTACTTC
>TRBD1|TRBV9|once|TRBJ1-2
CASSLGTGGLYGYTF
TGTGCCAGCAGCCTGGGAACAGGGGGCCTCTATGGCTACACCTTC
>NA|TRBV27|NA|TRBJ2-6
CASSPWATGTGANVLTF
TGTGCCAGCAGTCCCTGGGCGACAGGTACTGGGGCCAACGTCCTGACTTTC
>TRBD2|TRBV2|NA|TRBJ2-5
CASSATGTSVETQYF
TGTGCCAGCAGTGCGACCGGGACTAGCGTTGAGACCCAGTACTTC
>TRBD1|TRBV6-4|NA|TRBJ2-1
CASSVSSRQGFDEQFF
TGTGCCAGCAGTGTCTCCTCTAGACAGGGGTTCGATGAGCAGTTCTTC
>NA|TRBV19|NA|TRBJ1-5
CASSMSRVGNQPQHF
TGTGCCAGTAGTATGAGCAGGGTCGGCAATCAGCCCCAGCATTTT
>NA|TRBV13|NA|TRBJ1-1
CASSLVAEAFF
TGTGCCAGCAGCCTAGTAGCTGAAGCTTTCTTT
>NA|TRBV18|NA|TRBJ2-7
CASSPGGADEQYF
TGTGCCAGCTCACCCGGAGGCGCGGACGAGCAGTACTTC
>TRBD2|TRBV4-1|NA|TRBJ2-2
CASSRAQREGRTGELFF
TGCGCCAGCAGCCGGGCACAGCGGGAGGGCCGCACCGGGGAGCTGTTTTTT
>TRBD2|TRBV6-1|NA|TRBJ2-7
CASSEGTSGSYEQYF
TGTGCCAGCAGTGAAGGGACTAGCGGCTCCTACGAGCAGTACTTC
>TRBD1|TRBV7-9|few|TRBJ1-6
CASSPPGQVNSPLHF
TGTGCCAGCAGCCCGCCGGGACAGGTTAATTCACCCCTCCACTTT
>TRBD2|TRBV6-6|NA|TRBJ2-1
CASNERGGHDEQFF
TGTGCCAGCAATGAGCGGGGGGGCCATGATGAGCAGTTCTTC
>NA|TRBV6-6|few|TRBJ2-3
CASSYRGESDTQYF
TGTGCCAGCAGTTACAGAGGCGAGTCAGATACGCAGTATTTT
>TRBD1|TRBV2|NA|TRBJ2-7
CASRGEQGASGVYF
TGTGCCAGCAGAGGTGAACAGGGGGCATCAGGTGTGTACTTC
>NA|TRBV19|few|TRBJ2-1
CASSIFEGSEQFF
TGTGCCAGTAGTATTTTTGAGGGATCTGAGCAGTTCTTC
>NA|TRBV7-3|NA|TRBJ2-5
CASSLALAETQYF
TGTGCCAGCAGCCTCGCCCTAGCAGAGACCCAGTACTTC
>TRBD2|TRBV4-3|NA|TRBJ2-1
CASSQRLAGEDDEQFF
TGCGCCAGCAGCCAAAGACTAGCGGGTGAGGACGATGAGCAGTTCTTC
>TRBD2|TRBV5-1|NA|TRBJ2-5
CASSLALAGAQETQYF
TGCGCCAGCAGCTTGGCACTAGCGGGGGCCCAAGAGACCCAGTACTTC
>NA|TRBV5-5|NA|TRBJ2-7
CASSLDWEMGVEQYF
TGTGCCAGCAGCTTGGACTGGGAGATGGGCGTCGAGCAGTACTTC
>TRBD1|TRBV6-5|few|TRBJ1-2
CASSFSRGAGGYTF
TGTGCCAGCAGCTTCTCCAGGGGGGCTGGCGGCTACACCTTC
>NA|TRBV7-9|once|TRBJ1-6
CASSLIGTGNSPLHF
TGTGCCAGCAGCTTAATCGGTACAGGCAATTCACCCCTCCACTTT
>NA|TRBV7-8|NA|TRBJ2-2
CASILRGGLNTGELFF
TGTGCCAGCATCCTCAGGGGAGGGCTGAACACCGGGGAGCTGTTTTTT
>NA|TRBV19|NA|TRBJ2-4
CASIETGTGVNIQYF
TGTGCCAGTATCGAAACCGGGACGGGAGTAAACATTCAGTACTTC
>NA|TRBV5-6|NA|TRBJ2-3
CASSVDSEDTQYF
TGTGCCAGCAGCGTGGACAGTGAAGATACGCAGTATTTT